A selection of T cell receptor beta chains follows, all from one sample in a study of technical replicates of blood from a few donors. This table comes from immunoSEQ multiplex PCR, and its TCRdb copy is limited to in-frame clones, with some not included. The data hold around 58,000 clones, with 85% to 90% observed a single time. Source material: PBMCs. The receptor set was obtained from a human donor in good health. Some clones in this sample may be carry-over from other donors' samples. CDR3s include the opening cysteine and the closing phenylalanine or tryptophan. A D gene is named only where the DNA matches it firmly. Expanded clones are given a class, and other clones once, few, many or no size at all.

- TRBJ2-7 - TRBV27 CASSLSDRFPYEQYF TGTGCCAGCAGTTTATCGGACAGATTCCCCTACGAGCAGTACTTC
- TRBJ1-5 TRBD1 TRBV2 CASKGTGANQPQHF TGTGCCAGCAAGGGGACAGGGGCAAATCAGCCCCAGCATTTT
- TRBJ2-1 TRBD2 TRBV5-1 CASSSGGAFNEQFF TGCGCCAGCAGTTCCGGGGGGGCATTCAATGAGCAGTTCTTC
- TRBJ1-1 - TRBV5-1 CASSLQGTEAFF TGCGCCAGCAGCTTACAGGGTACTGAAGCTTTCTTT
- TRBJ2-7 - TRBV29-1 CSVGTDSRWEQYF TGCAGCGTTGGGACGGACAGCCGATGGGAGCAGTACTTC
- TRBJ2-7 TRBD2 TRBV9 CATKKGPAVWGAGVVEQYF TGTGCCACCAAGAAGGGACCGGCGGTATGGGGAGCGGGAGTGGTCGAGCAGTACTTC
- TRBJ2-7 - TRBV6-6 CASSAGGHEQYF TGTGCCAGCTCCGCAGGGGGGCACGAGCAGTACTTC
- TRBJ2-5 - TRBV7-3 CASSLSGGETQYF TGTGCCAGCAGCTTGTCTGGAGGAGAGACCCAGTACTTC
- TRBJ2-5 - TRBV5-5 CASSLAPPETQYF TGTGCCAGCAGCTTGGCCCCCCCGGAGACCCAGTACTTC
- TRBJ2-1 TRBD2 TRBV2 CASSVPRTSGGPVSYNEQFF TGTGCCAGCAGTGTCCCAAGGACTAGCGGGGGGCCGGTCTCCTACAATGAGCAGTTCTTC
once TRBJ2-6 TRBD1 TRBV4-3 CASSQPTGSGANVLTF TGCGCCAGCAGCCAACCGACAGGGAGTGGGGCCAACGTCCTGACTTTC
few TRBJ1-1 TRBD1 TRBV4-2 CASSQEGGVAEAFF TGTGCCAGCAGCCAAGAAGGGGGCGTCGCTGAAGCTTTCTTT
- TRBJ2-7 - TRBV2 CASSESTYEQYF TGTGCCAGCAGTGAGTCAACCTACGAGCAGTACTTC
- TRBJ2-1 - TRBV11-3 CASSLDLNEQFF TGTGCCAGCAGCTTAGATCTGAATGAGCAGTTCTTC
- TRBJ2-7 - TRBV6-5 CASSYSSTPGEQYF TGTGCCAGCAGTTACTCGAGCACCCCCGGCGAGCAGTACTTC
- TRBJ2-1 - TRBV7-3 CASSSQGTTLLNEQFF TGTGCCAGCAGCTCTCAGGGGACAACCCTACTCAATGAGCAGTTCTTC
- TRBJ1-3 TRBD1 TRBV5-1 CASSPRQGYSGNTIYF TGCGCCAGCAGCCCCCGACAGGGATACTCTGGAAACACCATATATTTT
- TRBJ2-7 TRBD2 TRBV7-8 CASTPGLAGVSYEQYF TGTGCCAGCACCCCCGGACTAGCGGGAGTGAGCTACGAGCAGTACTTC
- TRBJ2-2 - TRBV7-8 CASSSRRDTGELFF TGTGCCAGCAGTTCGAGGCGGGACACCGGGGAGCTGTTTTTT
- TRBJ2-3 - TRBV9 CASSGTTTSRITDTQYF TGTGCCAGCAGCGGGACGACGACTAGTAGGATCACAGATACGCAGTATTTT
- TRBJ2-7 - TRBV13 CASSLDSSYEQYF TGTGCCAGCAGCCTTGACAGTTCCTACGAGCAGTACTTC
- TRBJ2-7 - TRBV19 CASSARTAGEQYF TGTGCCAGTAGTGCCCGGACTGCGGGGGAGCAGTACTTC
- TRBJ2-5 - TRBV7-3 CASSLIASEEAQYF TGTGCCAGCAGCTTAATTGCTAGCGAGGAGGCCCAGTACTTC
- TRBJ2-7 TRBD1 TRBV6-5 CASSYGTGAYEQYF TGTGCCAGCAGTTACGGGACAGGGGCCTACGAGCAGTACTTC
- TRBJ1-6 TRBD1 TRBV7-2 CASRRTGTHNSPLHF TGTGCCAGCAGGCGGACAGGGACCCACAATTCACCCCTCCACTTT
- TRBJ1-4 - TRBV18 CASSPRGPATNEKLFF TGTGCCAGCTCACCACGAGGGCCCGCAACTAATGAAAAACTGTTTTTT
- TRBJ1-2 - TRBV4-3 CASSQGQNYGYTF TGCGCCAGCAGCCAAGGACAGAACTATGGCTACACCTTC
- TRBJ1-2 TRBD1 TRBV6-6 CASSKGQGNYGYTF TGTGCCAGCAGCAAGGGACAGGGTAACTATGGCTACACCTTC
- TRBJ2-5 - TRBV5-4 CASSGRGKQETQYF TGTGCCAGCAGCGGACGGGGGAAACAAGAGACCCAGTACTTC
- TRBJ1-1 - TRBV5-4 CASSFKTTGSAEAFF TGTGCCAGCAGCTTTAAAACAACTGGGAGCGCTGAAGCTTTCTTT
- TRBJ2-1 TRBD2 TRBV30 CAWTRGQTSGNWNEQFF TGTGCCTGGACGAGGGGCCAAACTAGCGGGAATTGGAATGAGCAGTTCTTC